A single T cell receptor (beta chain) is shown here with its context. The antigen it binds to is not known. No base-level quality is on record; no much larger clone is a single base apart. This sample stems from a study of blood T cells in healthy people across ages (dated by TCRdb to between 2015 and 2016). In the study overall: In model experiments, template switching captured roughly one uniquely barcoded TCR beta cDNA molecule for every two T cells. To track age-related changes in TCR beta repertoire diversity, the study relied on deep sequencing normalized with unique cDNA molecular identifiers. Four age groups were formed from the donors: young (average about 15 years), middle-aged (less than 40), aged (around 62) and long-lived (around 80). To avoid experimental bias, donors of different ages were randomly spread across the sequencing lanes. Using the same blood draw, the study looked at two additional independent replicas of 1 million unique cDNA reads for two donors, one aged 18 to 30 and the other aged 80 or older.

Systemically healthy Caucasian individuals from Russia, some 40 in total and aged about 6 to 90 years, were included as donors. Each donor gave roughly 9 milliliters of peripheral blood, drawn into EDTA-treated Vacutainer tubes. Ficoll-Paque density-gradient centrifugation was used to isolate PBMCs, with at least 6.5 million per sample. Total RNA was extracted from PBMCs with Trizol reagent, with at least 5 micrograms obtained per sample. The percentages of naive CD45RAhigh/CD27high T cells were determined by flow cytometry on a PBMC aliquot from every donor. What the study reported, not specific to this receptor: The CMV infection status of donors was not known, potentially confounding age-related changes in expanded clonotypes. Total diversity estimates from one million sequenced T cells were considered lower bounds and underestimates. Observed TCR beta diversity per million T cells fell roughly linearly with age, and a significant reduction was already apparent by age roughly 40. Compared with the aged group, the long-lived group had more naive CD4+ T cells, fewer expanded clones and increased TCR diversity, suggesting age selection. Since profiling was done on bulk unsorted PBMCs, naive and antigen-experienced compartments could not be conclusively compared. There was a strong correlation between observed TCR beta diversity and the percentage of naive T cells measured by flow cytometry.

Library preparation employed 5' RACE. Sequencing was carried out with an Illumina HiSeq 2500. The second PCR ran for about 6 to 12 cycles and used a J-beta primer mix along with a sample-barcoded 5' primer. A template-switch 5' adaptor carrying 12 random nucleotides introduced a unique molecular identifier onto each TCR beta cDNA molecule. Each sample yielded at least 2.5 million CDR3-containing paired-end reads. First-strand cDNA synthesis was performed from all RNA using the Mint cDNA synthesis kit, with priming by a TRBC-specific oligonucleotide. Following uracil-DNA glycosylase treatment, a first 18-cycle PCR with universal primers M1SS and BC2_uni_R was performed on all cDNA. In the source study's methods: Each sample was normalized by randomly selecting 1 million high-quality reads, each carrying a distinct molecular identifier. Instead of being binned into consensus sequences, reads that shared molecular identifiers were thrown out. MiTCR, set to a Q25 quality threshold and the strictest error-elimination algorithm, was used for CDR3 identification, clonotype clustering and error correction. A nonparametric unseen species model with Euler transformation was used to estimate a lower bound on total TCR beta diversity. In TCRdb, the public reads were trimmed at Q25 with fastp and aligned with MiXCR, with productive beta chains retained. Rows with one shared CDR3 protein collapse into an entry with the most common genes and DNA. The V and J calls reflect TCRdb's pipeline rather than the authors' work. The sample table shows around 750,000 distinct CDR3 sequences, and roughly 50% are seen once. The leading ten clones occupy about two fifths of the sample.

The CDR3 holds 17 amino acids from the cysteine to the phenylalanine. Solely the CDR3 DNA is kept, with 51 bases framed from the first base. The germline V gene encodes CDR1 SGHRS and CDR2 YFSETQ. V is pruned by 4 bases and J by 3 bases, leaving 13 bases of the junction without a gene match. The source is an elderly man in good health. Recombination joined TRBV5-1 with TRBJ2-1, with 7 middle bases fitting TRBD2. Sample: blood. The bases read TGCGCCAGCAGCCGGGTCCATAGCGGGCACAACTACAATGAGCAGTTCTTC. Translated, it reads CASSRVHSGHNYNEQFF.